This T cell receptor beta chain was identified during a study of blood T cells in healthy people across ages. This clonotype was seen only a few times. The second PCR ran roughly 7 to 11 cycles with a sample-barcoded 5' primer and J-beta primers. A tag from a template-switch adaptor with 12 random nucleotides marked each cDNA molecule. TCRdb reprocessed the 5' RACE reads with MiXCR, giving one entry per CDR3 protein. The data contain about 1.6 million distinct CDR3 sequences, around 35% of them singletons. The receptor comes from a woman in her 30s in good health. Sequences were obtained from blood.

CDR3 in amino acids: CSARVGQVNQPQHF. CDR3 nucleotide sequence: TGCAGTGCTAGAGTGGGGCAGGTCAATCAGCCCCAGCATTTT. The chain uses TRBV20-1 and TRBJ1-5; a weak D match, TRBD1 (5 bases). The CDR3 length is 14 residues. V was trimmed by 1 base and J by 3 bases, leaving 10 bases between them. Per germline, CDR1 DFQATT and CDR2 SNEGSKA (reference sequence).